One sample yielded the 22 T cell receptor beta chains listed below, sequenced in a study of blood T cell repertoires in COVID-19. This table comes from immunoSEQ multiplex PCR, and its TCRdb copy is limited to in-frame clones, with some not included. The table includes hundreds of thousands of clones, approximately 90% detected once. Sequencing input: peripheral blood. The receptors were sampled from a woman between 45 and 65 years old with active or convalescent COVID-19.

The genes are TRBV7-9 and TRBJ1-1; D possibly corresponds to TRBD1 (6 bases). Between the trimmed V and J ends, which lost 1 base and 1 base, there was a span of 19 bases. There are 18 residues in the CDR3. Germline loops: CDR1 SEHNR, CDR2 FQNEAQ (reference sequence). CDR3 nucleotide sequence: TGTGCCAGCAGCTTAGTCTGGCCAGGGGAACTGGGGAACACTGAAGCTTTCTTT. Protein: CASSLVWPGELGNTEAFF.

This clone showed up just once. V gene TRBV28 combines with J gene TRBJ1-6; D not certain. CDR1 and CDR2 from the germline V gene are MDHEN and SYDVKM. CDR3 length: 13 residues. The V end was cut by 5 bases, the J end by 10 bases, with 12 bases between. The CDR3 loop reads CASSLELGSPLHF. CDR3 nucleotide sequence: TGTGCCAGCAGTCTGGAATTGGGCTCACCCCTCCACTTT.

This chain links TRBV14 with TRBJ2-7; TRBD1 is a possible D gene (5 bases). V was clipped by 0 bases and J by 3 bases, with 15 bases between them. This CDR3 has 16 amino acids. The germline gives CDR1 SGHDN, CDR2 FVKESK. CDR3 DNA: TGTGCCAGCAGCCAAGAGGGGCAGGGATCCGGCTACGAGCAGTACTTC. This gives the protein CASSQEGQGSGYEQYF. The complete variable domain, with remaining parts taken from reference TRBV14 and TRBJ2-7, reads EAGVTQFPSHSVIEKGQTVTLRCDPISGHDNLYWYRRVMGKEIKFLLHFVKESKQDESGMPNNRFLAERTGGTYSTLKVQPAELEDSGVYFCASSQEGQGSGYEQYFGPGTRLTVT.

The chain combines TRBV19 with TRBJ1-5; D remains unclear. Germline V gene data show CDR1 as LNHDA and CDR2 as SQIVND (reference sequence). V was trimmed by 6 bases and J by 6 bases, leaving 21 bases between them. The CDR3 has 16 amino acids. DNA of the CDR3: TGTGCCAGTAGGATGAGCGGATCGGGCGTTTTTCAGCCCCAGCATTTT. Translation: CASRMSGSGVFQPQHF. Using reference TRBV19 and TRBJ1-5 for the parts outside the CDR3, the full variable domain is DGGITQSPKYLFRKEGQNVTLSCEQNLNHDAMYWYRQDPGQGLRLIYYSQIVNDFQKGDIAEGYSVSREKKESFPLTVTSAQKNPTAFYLCASRMSGSGVFQPQHFGDGTRLSIL.

The chain combines TRBV28 with TRBJ2-7; 9 nucleotides align to TRBD2. V lost 3 bases to trimming and J lost 7 bases; unmatched junction nucleotides: 7. The CDR3 is 14 residues long. CDR1 and CDR2 from the germline V gene are MDHEN and SYDVKM. The CDR3 DNA reads as TGTGCCAGCAGTTTTGCGGGGGGGCCGCAGGAGCAGTACTTC. This translates into CASSFAGGPQEQYF.

This chain uses TRBV7-9 with TRBJ1-1; D perhaps matches TRBD1 (6 bases). Germline CDR1 and CDR2: SEHNR and FQNEAQ (reference sequence). V lost 6 bases and J 2 bases, leaving 19 bases between the germline ends. The CDR3 runs 16 residues. The CDR3: CASSHPSLGGNTEAFF. The CDR3 DNA is TGTGCCAGCAGTCACCCGAGTCTAGGGGGAAACACTGAAGCTTTCTTT.

The V call is TRBV5-1, the J call TRBJ2-5; a weak D match, TRBD1 (6 bases). The CDR3 length is 15 residues. Trimming removed 4 bases from V and 1 base from J, with 14 bases in between. Germline CDR1 SGHRS, CDR2 YFSETQ. The CDR3 is CASSNPQGSQETQYF. CDR3 in DNA: TGCGCCAGCAGCAACCCACAGGGAAGCCAAGAGACCCAGTACTTC.

This sequence joins TRBV7-8 and TRBJ2-7; weak D call: TRBD2 (5 bases). The CDR3 contains 12 residues. Germline CDR1 reads SGHVS; CDR2 reads FQNEAQ. V lost 5 bases and J 2 bases, leaving 7 bases between the germline ends. CDR3 residues: CASSASPYEQYF. The CDR3 bases are TGTGCCAGCAGCGCTAGCCCCTACGAGCAGTACTTC.

This chain connects TRBV2 to TRBJ1-2, with 9 bases aligning to TRBD1. Trimming took 7 bases from V and 4 from J; bases not matched to a gene: 7. Per the germline V gene, CDR1 is SNHLY and CDR2 is FYNNEI. CDR3 length: 14 amino acids. The chain's CDR3 is CASISYRGLYGYTF. The CDR3 coding sequence is TGTGCCAGCATTAGTTACAGGGGGCTCTATGGCTACACCTTC.

As for this clone: Other DNA sequences within the sample encode an identical CDR3. The CDR3 DNA is TGTGCCAGCAGCCTAGACAGGGATACTGAAGCTTTCTTT. Translation: CASSLDRDTEAFF. The chain is built from TRBV7-3 and TRBJ1-1; 7 positions match TRBD1. Losses at the gene ends were 5 bases for V and 5 bases for J; bases not matched to a gene: 5. The CDR3 extends over 13 amino acids. Germline V lookup: CDR1 SGHTA, CDR2 FQGTGA.

The V call is TRBV30, the J call TRBJ1-2, with a weak D call TRBD1 (5 bases). Trimming shortened V by 3 bases and J by 5 bases, and 16 bases separated the two germline ends. This CDR3 region has 14 residues. Germline CDR1 is GTSNPN and CDR2 is SVGIG (reference sequence). As DNA, the CDR3 is TGTGCCTGGAGAGGATGGGGGACTTCATATGGCTACACCTTC. Its translation: CAWRGWGTSYGYTF.

The sample holds one count of this clone. This chain links TRBV19 with TRBJ1-4, with D perhaps TRBD1 (6 bases). This CDR3 has 14 residues. Per the germline V gene, CDR1 is LNHDA and CDR2 is SQIVND (reference sequence). The V gene lost 5 bases and the J gene lost 6 bases, with 13 bases spanning the gap. The CDR3 protein is CASSQGIGYEKLFF. The CDR3 DNA is TGTGCCAGTAGTCAGGGGATTGGATATGAAAAACTGTTTTTT. Complete variable domain (other parts from reference TRBV19 and TRBJ1-4): DGGITQSPKYLFRKEGQNVTLSCEQNLNHDAMYWYRQDPGQGLRLIYYSQIVNDFQKGDIAEGYSVSREKKESFPLTVTSAQKNPTAFYLCASSQGIGYEKLFFGSGTQLSVL.

The chain employs TRBV5-1 and TRBJ1-3; maybe TRBD1 (6 bases). This CDR3 has 14 residues. Germline CDR1 reads SGHRS; CDR2 reads YFSETQ. The V and J ends lost 1 base and 4 bases respectively, with 9 bases between them. The CDR3 is CASSLTRGGNTIYF. CDR3 coding DNA: TGCGCCAGCAGCTTGACTAGGGGGGGAAACACCATATATTTT.

This sequence joins TRBV7-2 and TRBJ1-2; 7 bases are a match to TRBD1. CDR3 length: 15 amino acids. CDR1 is SGHTA and CDR2 is FQGNSA in the germline V gene. The V segment lost 5 bases and the J segment 3 bases; nucleotides outside the gene matches: 9. The CDR3 here is CASSQRVQGYYGYTF. In DNA form, the CDR3 reads TGTGCCAGCAGCCAGAGGGTACAGGGGTACTATGGCTACACCTTC.

This clone showed up just a few times. The J gene is TRBJ2-7, the V gene TRBV6-2 or TRBV6-3, with TRBD2 matching 9 bases. The CDR3 is 17 amino acids. Unmatched junction bases numbered 13, after V lost 2 bases and J lost 5 bases. Germline CDR1 and CDR2: MNHEY and SVGEGT. CDR3 nucleotide sequence: TGTGCCAGCAGTTACCTGCTAGCGGGGCCTTCAGTGGACGAGCAGTACTTC. It translates to CASSYLLAGPSVDEQYF.

This clone showed up just a few times. V gene TRBV3-1 (or the pseudogene TRBV3-2) combines with J gene TRBJ1-2; D might be TRBD1 (5 bases). Trimming left V 3 bases short and J 8 bases short, with 13 bases between. Germline CDR1 reads LGHDT; CDR2 reads YNNKEL (reference sequence). The CDR3 consists of 13 residues. CDR3 sequence: CASSQYQGSGYTF. The CDR3, as DNA: TGTGCCAGCAGCCAGTACCAGGGATCGGGCTACACCTTC.

The genes are TRBV18 and TRBJ1-4; weak D call: TRBD1 (5 bases). Trimming took off 3 bases at V and 2 bases at J, with 13 bases between the two ends. There are 16 residues in the CDR3. Germline CDR1 KGHSH, CDR2 LQKENI. CDR3 sequence: CASSPVSGSTNEKLFF. CDR3 nucleotide sequence: TGTGCCAGCTCACCCGTATCAGGGTCCACTAATGAAAAACTGTTTTTT.

The V gene is TRBV5-1, the J gene TRBJ1-6, with 9 bases aligning to TRBD1. V lost 4 bases and J lost 10; bases outside the gene matches: 6. Germline V lookup: CDR1 SGHRS, CDR2 YFSETQ. This CDR3 has 14 residues. CDR3 in amino acids: CASSETGGGSPLHF. The CDR3 coding sequence is TGCGCCAGCAGCGAGACAGGGGGTGGCTCACCCCTCCACTTT.

The J gene is TRBJ1-2, the V gene TRBV2; 10 nucleotides match TRBD1. In germline, CDR1 is SNHLY, CDR2 FYNNEI. The CDR3 runs to 18 residues. V lost 7 bases and J lost 0; bases outside the gene matches: 14. The CDR3 loop reads CASTEEDRGIIANYGYTF. Here the CDR3 DNA reads TGTGCCAGCACCGAGGAGGACAGGGGGATTATAGCTAACTATGGCTACACCTTC. Full variable domain (missing parts from reference TRBV2 and TRBJ1-2): EPEVTQTPSHQVTQMGQEVILRCVPISNHLYFYWYRQILGQKVEFLVSFYNNEISEKSEIFDDQFSVERPDGSNFTLKIRSTKLEDSAMYFCASTEEDRGIIANYGYTFGSGTRLTVV.

This clone was picked up a small number of times. The chain is built from TRBV25-1 and TRBJ1-1, with 7 nucleotides matching TRBD1. The V gene end was trimmed by 6 bases and the J gene end by 1 base; junction bases not matched to a gene: 5. This CDR3 contains 14 residues. Germline loops: CDR1 MGHDK, CDR2 SYGVNS. The CDR3 here is CASRDRPTNTEAFF. DNA of the CDR3: TGTGCCAGCAGGGACAGGCCAACGAACACTGAAGCTTTCTTT.

The chain combines TRBV19 with TRBJ1-3, with D possibly matching TRBD1 (5 bases). The V end was cut by 7 bases, the J end by 2 bases, with 15 bases between. This CDR3 comprises 15 residues. Germline CDR1 and CDR2: LNHDA and SQIVND (reference sequence). The DNA of the CDR3 is TGTGCCAGTATTTCGGGGGATGGCCCTGGAAACACCATATATTTT. Encoded protein: CASISGDGPGNTIYF.

CDR3 sequence (DNA): TGTGCCTGGAGTGTAAGGGGGTTGGGTTCGGGCACAGATACGCAGTATTTT. Its translation is CAWSVRGLGSGTDTQYF. This chain joins TRBV30 and TRBJ2-3, with D possibly being TRBD1 (6 bases). The V end was cut by 0 bases, the J end by 1 base, with 17 bases between. This CDR3 spans 17 amino acids. CDR1 GTSNPN and CDR2 SVGIG come from the germline V gene (reference sequence).